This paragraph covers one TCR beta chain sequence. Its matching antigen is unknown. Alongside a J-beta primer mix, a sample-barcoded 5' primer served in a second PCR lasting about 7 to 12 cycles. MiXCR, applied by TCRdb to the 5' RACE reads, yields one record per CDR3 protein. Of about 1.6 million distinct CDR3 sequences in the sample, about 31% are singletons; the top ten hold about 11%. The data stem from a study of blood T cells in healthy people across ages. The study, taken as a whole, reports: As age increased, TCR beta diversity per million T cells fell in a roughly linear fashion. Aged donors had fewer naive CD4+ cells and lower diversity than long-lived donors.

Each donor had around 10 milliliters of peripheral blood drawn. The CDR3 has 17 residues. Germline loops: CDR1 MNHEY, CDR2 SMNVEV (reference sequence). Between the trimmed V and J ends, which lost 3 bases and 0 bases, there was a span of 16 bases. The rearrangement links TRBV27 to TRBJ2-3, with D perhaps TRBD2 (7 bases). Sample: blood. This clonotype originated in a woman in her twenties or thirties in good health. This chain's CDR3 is CASSFVGGGPSTDTQYF. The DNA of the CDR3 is TGTGCCAGCAGTTTTGTAGGCGGGGGCCCTAGCACAGATACGCAGTATTTT.